The 17 T cell receptor beta chains given below trace back to one sample, sequenced in a study of blood T cell repertoires in COVID-19. TCRdb's copy holds only in-frame clones and misses some; the assay was immunoSEQ multiplex PCR. The sample contains under 400,000 clones, more than 75% of which appear only once. Sequenced material: peripheral blood. Source of these receptors: a woman aged 30 to 39 with COVID-19, enrolled during active disease.

This clone was found once. V usage is TRBV2 and J usage is TRBJ2-1; 8 bases are shared with TRBD2. This CDR3 region has 12 residues. Unmatched junction bases numbered 3, after V lost 6 bases and J lost 8 bases. CDR1 is SNHLY and CDR2 is FYNNEI in the germline V gene. CDR3 bases: TGTGCCAGCAGGGGACTAGGGGATGAGCAGTTCTTC. As protein: CASRGLGDEQFF.

The chain is built from TRBV28 and TRBJ2-1; D may be TRBD2 (7 bases). The CDR3 is made up of 15 amino acids. V was shortened by 5 bases and J by 7 bases, with 18 bases between the two germline ends. The germline V gene has CDR1 MDHEN and CDR2 SYDVKM. The CDR3 DNA sequence: TGTGCCAGCAGTCCCGGGGGGCAACACGGGAATGAGCAGTTCTTC. Protein product: CASSPGGQHGNEQFF.

V and J are TRBV19 and TRBJ2-3, with 9 bases identical to TRBD1. The CDR3 loop spans 14 amino acids. Germline assignment: CDR1 LNHDA and CDR2 SQIVND (reference sequence). J was trimmed by 3 bases and V by 6 bases; bases with no gene match: 4. The CDR3 spells CASRRTGATDTQYF. CDR3 in DNA: TGTGCCAGTAGGAGGACAGGGGCGACAGATACGCAGTATTTT. Using reference TRBV19 and TRBJ2-3 for the parts outside the CDR3, the full variable domain is DGGITQSPKYLFRKEGQNVTLSCEQNLNHDAMYWYRQDPGQGLRLIYYSQIVNDFQKGDIAEGYSVSREKKESFPLTVTSAQKNPTAFYLCASRRTGATDTQYFGPGTRLTVL.

The chain combines TRBV11-2 with TRBJ1-1; 10 bases agree with TRBD1. The CDR3 is made up of 15 amino acids. V lost 4 bases, J lost 4 bases, and 6 bases stayed unmatched. Germline V gene lookup returns CDR1 SGHAT and CDR2 FQNNGV. CDR3 nucleotides: TGTGCCAGCAGCTCTTGGGACAGGGGAAGCACTGAAGCTTTCTTT. It translates to CASSSWDRGSTEAFF.

This chain uses TRBV19 with TRBJ2-2; D is uncertain. Per the germline V gene, CDR1 is LNHDA and CDR2 is SQIVND (reference sequence). CDR3 length equals 14 residues. Between the trimmed V and J ends, which lost 6 bases and 1 base, there was a span of 9 bases. The CDR3 bases are TGTGCCAGTAGAAAGACAATGAACACCGGGGAGCTGTTTTTT. Translating gives CASRKTMNTGELFF. Full variable domain (outside the CDR3, taken from reference TRBV19 and TRBJ2-2): DGGITQSPKYLFRKEGQNVTLSCEQNLNHDAMYWYRQDPGQGLRLIYYSQIVNDFQKGDIAEGYSVSREKKESFPLTVTSAQKNPTAFYLCASRKTMNTGELFFGEGSRLTVL.

The V gene is TRBV6-5, the J gene TRBJ1-1, with TRBD1 matching over 9 bases. CDR3 size: 15 residues. V trimming: 0 bases; J trimming: 10 bases; junction bases outside the gene matches: 9. The germline V gene encodes CDR1 MNHEY and CDR2 SVGAGI. The CDR3 region has the DNA TGTGCCAGCAGTTACTCGTCAGGGACAGGGCTTGGAGCTTTCTTT. Its translation: CASSYSSGTGLGAFF.

This clone has a handful of counts. The chain links TRBV25-1 to TRBJ1-5, with TRBD1 matching 9 bases. V shed 3 bases and J 5 bases; nucleotides not matched to a gene: 2. The CDR3 consists of 14 residues. Germline CDR1 and CDR2: MGHDK and SYGVNS. This CDR3 is CASSEGQGHQPQHF. The CDR3, as DNA: TGTGCCAGCAGTGAGGGACAGGGCCATCAGCCCCAGCATTTT. Variable domain in full (rest from reference TRBV25-1 and TRBJ1-5): EADIYQTPRYLVIGTGKKITLECSQTMGHDKMYWYQQDPGMELHLIHYSYGVNSTEKGDLSSESTVSRIRTEHFPLTLESARPSHTSQYLCASSEGQGHQPQHFGDGTRLSIL.

This chain joins TRBV6-4 and TRBJ2-3; 8 bases fit TRBD2. Trimming took 6 bases from V and 1 from J; bases not matched to a gene: 6. Germline V gene sequence: CDR1 MRHNA, CDR2 SNTAGT. The CDR3 length is 15 residues. CDR3 in amino acids: CASSGAGGGTDTQYF. For the CDR3, the DNA is TGTGCCAGCAGCGGCGCGGGGGGAGGCACAGATACGCAGTATTTT.

V usage is TRBV9 and J usage is TRBJ2-7, with 9 bases fitting TRBD1. V trimming: 4 bases; J trimming: 3 bases; junction bases outside the gene matches: 8. This CDR3 region has 15 residues. CDR1 SGDLS and CDR2 YYNGEE come from the germline V gene. DNA for the CDR3: TGTGCCAGCAGCTCCCACGGACAGGGGAGCTACGAGCAGTACTTC. Translating gives CASSSHGQGSYEQYF.

This rearrangement joins TRBV6-6 to TRBJ2-5; D perhaps matches TRBD2 (6 bases). CDR3 length: 14 residues. Trimming took 4 bases from V and 2 from J, leaving 11 bases between them. Germline V gene lookup returns CDR1 MNHNY and CDR2 SVGAGI (reference sequence). The CDR3 is CASSLPAGQETQYF. CDR3 DNA sequence: TGTGCCAGCAGTTTGCCGGCGGGGCAAGAGACCCAGTACTTC.

This sequence joins TRBV11-2 and TRBJ2-3; perhaps TRBD1 as D (6 bases). CDR1 is SGHAT and CDR2 is FQNNGV in the germline V gene. CDR3 length equals 15 residues. V shed 5 bases and J shed 4 bases, with 16 bases lying between them. The CDR3 spells CASSEGDLRADTQYF. The CDR3 DNA follows: TGTGCCAGCAGCGAGGGGGACCTCAGAGCAGATACGCAGTATTTT.

The chain combines TRBV29-1 with TRBJ2-2; the D is unclear. Germline CDR1 and CDR2: SQVTM and ANQGSEA. The CDR3 is 13 amino acids. Trimming pared 3 bases from V and 0 bases from J, leaving 5 bases between. The CDR3 region has the DNA TGCAGCGTTGACGTAGCGAACACCGGGGAGCTGTTTTTT. Protein product: CSVDVANTGELFF.

The chain uses TRBV10-3 and TRBJ1-5; the D is unclear. The germline V gene encodes CDR1 ENHRY and CDR2 SYGVKD. This CDR3 contains 14 residues. V was cut by 5 bases and J by 0 bases, with 8 bases left in between. The CDR3 loop reads CAISYGGSNQPQHF. The CDR3 DNA sequence: TGTGCCATCAGTTACGGAGGTAGCAATCAGCCCCAGCATTTT.

The V and J genes are TRBV19 and TRBJ2-2; D gene ambiguous. Trimming pared 3 bases from V and 4 bases from J, leaving 9 bases between. The CDR3 runs 14 residues. Germline V gives CDR1 LNHDA, CDR2 SQIVND (reference sequence). CDR3 in amino acids: CASSMSRSTGELFF. Here the CDR3 DNA reads TGTGCCAGTAGTATGTCACGGTCCACCGGGGAGCTGTTTTTT.

This clone showed up just a few times. This chain links TRBV6-5 with TRBJ1-2, with 10 bases fitting TRBD1. The CDR3 contains 16 residues. Germline CDR1 MNHEY, CDR2 SVGAGI. The V segment lost 1 base and the J segment 6 bases; nucleotides outside the gene matches: 8. The CDR3 loop is CASSYLRTGGRDGYTF. CDR3 DNA sequence: TGTGCCAGCAGTTACTTACGGACAGGGGGTCGTGATGGCTACACCTTC.

This clone was picked up one time. This sequence joins TRBV7-8 and TRBJ2-2; 7 positions agree with TRBD1. The length of the CDR3 is 15 residues. CDR1 is SGHVS and CDR2 is FQNEAQ in the germline V gene. With V trimmed by 5 bases and J by 1 base, 4 bases remained unmatched. CDR3 nucleotides: TGTGCCAGCAGCCATTGGGACAGGAACACCGGGGAGCTGTTTTTT. Translated, it gives CASSHWDRNTGELFF.

The chain is built from TRBV6-6 and TRBJ1-1; 8 bases are shared with TRBD1. Germline trimming cut 7 bases from V and 6 bases from J; bases unmatched to any gene: 4. This CDR3 comprises 12 residues. The germline V gene has CDR1 MNHNY and CDR2 SVGAGI (reference sequence). The CDR3 region is CASNRGEPEAFF. In nucleotides, the CDR3 is TGTGCCAGCAACAGGGGGGAACCTGAAGCTTTCTTT.